A selection of T cell receptor beta chains follows, all from one sample in a study of cytomegalovirus exposure and HLA in healthy donors. Method: immunoSEQ multiplex PCR; TCRdb's copy keeps in-frame clones and lacks some. The sample contains under 150,000 clones, 60% to 85% of which appear only once. Material: PBMCs. The receptors derive from a middle-aged woman in good health and CMV-seropositive. CDR3s include the opening cysteine and the closing phenylalanine or tryptophan. D genes are given only for firm matches. Size tells how often a clone was seen (once, few, many) or the class of an expanded clone, and some rows leave it out.

TRBD2	TRBV10-3	TRBJ2-1	once	CAISGGTYNEQFF	TGTGCCATCAGCGGGGGGACTTACAATGAGCAGTTCTTC
.	TRBV9	TRBJ1-2	.	CASNSYTF	TGTGCCAGCAATAGCTACACCTTC
.	TRBV6-5	TRBJ1-1	.	CASSYRGQNTEAFF	TGTGCCAGCAGTTACCGCGGACAGAACACTGAAGCTTTCTTT
.	TRBV19	TRBJ2-4	.	CASSAELQGVRNIQYF	TGTGCCAGTAGTGCAGAGCTTCAGGGCGTCAGGAACATTCAGTACTTC
TRBD1	TRBV25-1	TRBJ1-1	.	CASRTGTENTEAFF	TGTGCCAGCAGAACCGGGACAGAGAACACTGAAGCTTTCTTT
TRBD1	TRBV2	TRBJ1-2	.	CASIPDRGKYGYTF	TGTGCCAGCATCCCGGACAGGGGAAAATATGGCTACACCTTC
TRBD1	TRBV6-1	TRBJ1-2	.	CASSNPGTGNYGYTF	TGTGCCAGCAGTAACCCAGGGACAGGGAACTATGGCTACACCTTC
TRBD2	TRBV7-9	TRBJ2-5	.	CASSFGLAGGEETQYF	TGTGCCAGCAGCTTCGGACTAGCGGGGGGGGAAGAGACCCAGTACTTC
TRBD1	TRBV13	TRBJ2-3	once	CASSSLTTGPDTQYF	TGTGCCAGCAGCTCGCTGACGACAGGGCCAGATACGCAGTATTTT
TRBD1	TRBV9	TRBJ1-3	.	CASSPWDRDTGNTIYF	TGTGCCAGCAGCCCATGGGACAGGGATACTGGAAACACCATATATTTT
.	TRBV2	TRBJ2-5	.	CASRDPAGEETQYF	TGTGCCAGCAGAGACCCAGCAGGGGAAGAGACCCAGTACTTC
.	TRBV4-1	TRBJ2-7	once	CASSKQGGGAIYEQYF	TGCGCCAGCAGCAAACAGGGAGGGGGGGCTATTTACGAGCAGTACTTC
.	TRBV4-2	TRBJ2-3	.	CASSQDANEAGITDTQYF	TGTGCCAGCAGCCAAGACGCGAATGAGGCGGGGATCACAGATACGCAGTATTTT
.	TRBV7-2	TRBJ2-7	.	CASSLNPAYEQYF	TGTGCCAGCAGCTTAAATCCAGCCTACGAGCAGTACTTC
.	TRBV6-5	TRBJ1-1	.	CASSLRGRGTEAFF	TGTGCCAGCAGTCTTAGAGGACGGGGCACTGAAGCTTTCTTT
.	TRBV19	TRBJ2-3	few	CASSIGTTDTQYF	TGTGCCAGTAGTATCGGGACTACAGATACGCAGTATTTT
.	TRBV4-2	TRBJ1-3	.	CASSQVGFSGGAGNTIYF	TGTGCCAGCAGCCAAGTGGGGTTTTCGGGGGGGGCAGGAAACACCATATATTTT
.	TRBV7-9	TRBJ1-5	.	CASSPEGYNQPQHF	TGTGCCAGCAGCCCCGAGGGTTACAATCAGCCCCAGCATTTT
TRBD1	TRBV11-2	TRBJ2-5	.	CASSSWDRGETQYF	TGTGCCAGCAGCTCCTGGGACAGGGGGGAGACCCAGTACTTC
.	TRBV19	TRBJ2-6	.	CASSIQYSGANVLTF	TGTGCCAGTAGTATTCAGTACTCTGGGGCCAACGTCCTGACTTTC
.	TRBV5-1	TRBJ2-7	.	CASSPTGQNEQYF	TGCGCCAGCAGCCCGACAGGACAAAACGAGCAGTACTTC
TRBD1	TRBV25-1	TRBJ1-1	.	CASSQTGMNTEAFF	TGTGCCAGCAGCCAGACAGGGATGAACACTGAAGCTTTCTTT
.	TRBV4-1	TRBJ1-1	.	CASSQGLADFSPNTEAFF	TGCGCCAGCAGCCAAGGTTTGGCAGACTTTAGCCCTAACACTGAAGCTTTCTTT
.	TRBV4-1	TRBJ2-2	.	CASSSPQGNTGELFF	TGCGCCAGCAGCTCGCCACAGGGGAACACCGGGGAGCTGTTTTTT
.	TRBV11-1	TRBJ2-5	.	CASSLLLAPETQYF	TGTGCCAGCAGCTTATTGTTAGCTCCTGAGACCCAGTACTTC
TRBD2	TRBV5-1	TRBJ2-5	once	CASTILSGGAQETQYF	TGCGCCAGCACCATATTAAGCGGGGGGGCCCAAGAGACCCAGTACTTC
.	TRBV5-4	TRBJ1-1	.	CASSSGGSWGTEAFF	TGTGCCAGCTCCTCCGGGGGGAGTTGGGGCACTGAAGCTTTCTTT
TRBD1	TRBV2	TRBJ1-5	.	CASSFGQGGQPQHF	TGTGCCAGCAGCTTCGGACAGGGCGGACAGCCCCAGCATTTT
TRBD1	TRBV19	TRBJ1-1	.	CASSPTGWDTEAFF	TGTGCCAGTAGCCCGACAGGGTGGGACACTGAAGCTTTCTTT
.	TRBV6-1	TRBJ1-5	few	CASRFAGNQPQHF	TGTGCCAGCAGATTCGCGGGCAATCAGCCCCAGCATTTT
.	TRBV7-7	TRBJ2-3	.	CASSPGLSTDTQYF	TGTGCCAGCAGCCCGGGACTTTCGACAGATACGCAGTATTTT
.	TRBV6-6	TRBJ1-2	few	CASSPGLNYGYTF	TGTGCCAGCAGCCCAGGGTTAAACTATGGCTACACCTTC
.	TRBV29-1	TRBJ2-3	.	CSAGGLNTDTQYF	TGCAGCGCCGGGGGACTTAACACAGATACGCAGTATTTT
TRBD1	TRBV5-4	TRBJ1-6	.	CASSSETGTYNSPLHF	TGTGCCAGCAGCTCCGAGACAGGGACATATAATTCACCCCTCCACTTT
.	TRBV11-3	TRBJ2-1	.	CASSHTSQGEQFF	TGTGCCAGCAGCCACACTAGCCAAGGTGAGCAGTTCTTC
.	TRBV29-1	TRBJ2-1	once	CSVATVGGVGNEQFF	TGCAGCGTCGCAACTGTGGGGGGTGTGGGAAATGAGCAGTTCTTC
.	TRBV19	TRBJ1-5	.	CASSIERNQPQHF	TGTGCCAGTAGTATAGAGAGAAATCAGCCCCAGCATTTT
TRBD1	TRBV7-2	TRBJ1-4	.	CASLGQAGEKLFF	TGTGCCAGCCTGGGACAGGCGGGCGAAAAACTGTTTTTT
.	TRBV9	TRBJ2-2	.	CASSVDPGHMNTGELFF	TGTGCCAGCAGCGTAGACCCTGGACACATGAACACCGGGGAGCTGTTTTTT
TRBD1	TRBV7-7	TRBJ2-2	.	CASSRGLGSGELFF	TGTGCCAGCAGTAGGGGGCTGGGTTCCGGGGAGCTGTTTTTT
.	TRBV10-1	TRBJ1-1	few	CASSDPGASTEAFF	TGCGCCAGCAGTGATCCAGGGGCGAGCACTGAAGCTTTCTTT
TRBD2	TRBV9	TRBJ2-3	.	CASRRSGTSGVDTQYF	TGTGCCAGCAGGAGATCCGGGACTAGCGGCGTAGATACGCAGTATTTT
.	TRBV6-1	TRBJ1-1	few	CASRPDRLFRTEAFF	TGTGCCAGCAGACCCGACAGGTTATTCCGCACTGAAGCTTTCTTT
TRBD1	TRBV7-2	TRBJ1-6	.	CASSLTAGGNSPLHF	TGTGCCAGCAGCTTAACGGCAGGGGGGAATTCACCCCTCCACTTT
.	TRBV9	TRBJ1-2	.	CASSVGDTVTVGYTF	TGTGCCAGCAGCGTAGGGGACACCGTAACCGTTGGCTACACCTTC
TRBD1	TRBV5-4	TRBJ1-3	.	CASRLQGAGNTIYF	TGTGCCAGCAGGTTACAGGGGGCAGGAAACACCATATATTTT
TRBD2	TRBV5-1	TRBJ2-1	.	CASSLMAGGGTYNEQFF	TGCGCCAGCAGCTTGATGGCGGGGGGGGGTACCTACAATGAGCAGTTCTTC
TRBD2	TRBV28	TRBJ2-2	.	CASKWLAGGTGELFF	TGTGCCAGCAAATGGTTAGCGGGGGGGACCGGGGAGCTGTTTTTT
.	TRBV7-9	TRBJ1-1	.	CASSTGGGGGSGGSTEAFF	TGTGCCAGCAGCACCGGGGGGGGTGGGGGGTCTGGTGGGAGCACTGAAGCTTTCTTT
.	TRBV5-1	TRBJ1-1	.	CASSLGQSGTEAFF	TGCGCCAGCAGCTTAGGACAGTCTGGGACTGAAGCTTTCTTT
.	TRBV2	TRBJ1-2	.	CASKLTANYGYTF	TGTGCCAGCAAGTTGACAGCTAACTATGGCTACACCTTC
.	TRBV7-9	TRBJ1-6	.	CASSLEGEGSPLHF	TGTGCCAGCAGCTTAGAGGGGGAAGGTTCACCCCTCCACTTT
.	TRBV21-1	TRBJ2-7	.	CASSKCCQGPHEQYF	TGTGCCAGCAGCAAATGTTGTCAGGGCCCCCACGAGCAGTACTTC
TRBD1	TRBV2	TRBJ1-6	.	CASDQGAQIYSPLHF	TGTGCCAGCGATCAGGGGGCACAGATCTATTCACCCCTCCACTTT
.	TRBV9	TRBJ1-1	.	CASSVDNGEAFF	TGTGCCAGCAGCGTAGATAACGGTGAAGCTTTCTTT
TRBD1	TRBV28	TRBJ1-2	.	CASSRPGGADLGYTF	TGTGCCAGCAGCCGACCAGGGGGCGCGGATCTTGGCTACACCTTC
.	TRBV4-2	TRBJ2-3	.	CASRAGTLETDTQYF	TGTGCCAGCAGGGCGGGCACTTTAGAAACAGATACGCAGTATTTT
.	TRBV2	TRBJ1-2	.	CASSERRTWTYGYTF	TGTGCCAGCAGTGAAAGGCGTACCTGGACATATGGCTACACCTTC